The rows below give T cell receptor beta chains drawn from one sample of a study of blood T cell repertoires in COVID-19. Repertoires were generated with immunoSEQ multiplex PCR, while TCRdb's copy carries only in-frame clones and drops some. The sample shows 250,000 to 300,000 clones, 89% of them seen only once. The sample consisted of peripheral blood. The receptor source for this set is a man between 45 and 60 years old with acute or convalescent COVID-19. Both conserved end residues are part of each CDR3. The order of the fields is clone size, V gene, J gene, D gene, CDR3 protein, CDR3 DNA. A D gene is named only where the DNA matches it firmly. The listing skips clone size in some rows; elsewhere it reads once, few, many or a size class.

clone size: -; V gene: TRBV18; J gene: TRBJ2-5; D gene: -; CDR3 protein: CASSPVTSQETQYF; CDR3 DNA: TGTGCCAGCTCACCAGTAACAAGCCAAGAGACCCAGTACTTC
clone size: -; V gene: TRBV27; J gene: TRBJ1-1; D gene: TRBD1; CDR3 protein: CASSSDRREAFF; CDR3 DNA: TGTGCCAGCAGTTCGGACAGGCGTGAAGCTTTCTTT
clone size: -; V gene: TRBV3-1/TRBV3-2; J gene: TRBJ2-2; D gene: TRBD1; CDR3 protein: CASSPRDRGTGELFF; CDR3 DNA: TGTGCCAGCAGCCCCCGGGACAGGGGAACCGGGGAGCTGTTTTTT
clone size: -; V gene: TRBV15; J gene: TRBJ1-1; D gene: -; CDR3 protein: CATTPSGNTEAFF; CDR3 DNA: TGTGCCACCACCCCCAGCGGGAACACTGAAGCTTTCTTT
clone size: -; V gene: TRBV7-2; J gene: TRBJ2-1; D gene: TRBD1; CDR3 protein: CASSRGQGAFNEQFF; CDR3 DNA: TGTGCCAGCAGCCGGGGACAGGGGGCGTTCAATGAGCAGTTCTTC
clone size: -; V gene: TRBV25-1; J gene: TRBJ2-1; D gene: -; CDR3 protein: CASSSNFGGVYNEQFF; CDR3 DNA: TGTGCCAGCAGCAGTAACTTCGGGGGAGTCTACAATGAGCAGTTCTTC
clone size: -; V gene: TRBV10-3; J gene: TRBJ2-2; D gene: TRBD2; CDR3 protein: CATAGDGELFF; CDR3 DNA: TGTGCCACCGCGGGGGACGGGGAGCTGTTTTTT
clone size: -; V gene: TRBV21-1; J gene: TRBJ1-2; D gene: -; CDR3 protein: CASSKNTPSAGRSYGYTF; CDR3 DNA: TGTGCCAGCAGCAAAAACACTCCATCTGCGGGGCGAAGCTATGGCTACACCTTC
clone size: -; V gene: TRBV3-1/TRBV3-2; J gene: TRBJ2-6; D gene: -; CDR3 protein: CASSQDVSLSGANVLTF; CDR3 DNA: TGTGCCAGCAGCCAAGACGTTTCTCTCTCTGGGGCCAACGTCCTGACTTTC
clone size: -; V gene: TRBV5-5; J gene: TRBJ1-4; D gene: -; CDR3 protein: CASSLDYEGAKLFF; CDR3 DNA: TGTGCCAGCAGCTTGGATTACGAAGGGGCTAAACTGTTTTTT
clone size: -; V gene: TRBV2; J gene: TRBJ1-4; D gene: -; CDR3 protein: CASQLDSATNEKLFF; CDR3 DNA: TGTGCCAGCCAGTTGGACAGTGCAACTAATGAAAAACTGTTTTTT
clone size: -; V gene: TRBV12-3/TRBV12-4; J gene: TRBJ2-7; D gene: -; CDR3 protein: CASSSDRYEQYF; CDR3 DNA: TGTGCCAGCAGTTCCGACAGGTACGAGCAGTACTTC
clone size: -; V gene: TRBV18; J gene: TRBJ1-6; D gene: -; CDR3 protein: CASSRGQGNNSPLHF; CDR3 DNA: TGTGCCAGCTCACGGGGGCAGGGAAATAATTCACCCCTCCACTTT
clone size: -; V gene: TRBV18; J gene: TRBJ2-6; D gene: -; CDR3 protein: CASSLGQTYFSGANVLTF; CDR3 DNA: TGTGCCAGCTCACTAGGACAGACCTACTTCTCTGGGGCCAACGTCCTGACTTTC
clone size: -; V gene: TRBV5-1; J gene: TRBJ1-1; D gene: TRBD1; CDR3 protein: CASSNQGQGHTEAFF; CDR3 DNA: TGCGCCAGCAGTAATCAAGGACAGGGGCACACTGAAGCTTTCTTT
clone size: -; V gene: TRBV2; J gene: TRBJ2-1; D gene: -; CDR3 protein: CASRVDPRGQFF; CDR3 DNA: TGTGCCAGCAGGGTAGACCCCCGCGGCCAGTTCTTC
clone size: -; V gene: TRBV10-3; J gene: TRBJ2-7; D gene: TRBD1; CDR3 protein: CAISQGASYEQYF; CDR3 DNA: TGTGCCATCAGCCAGGGGGCCTCCTACGAGCAGTACTTC
clone size: -; V gene: TRBV4-2; J gene: TRBJ1-2; D gene: TRBD1; CDR3 protein: CASSRTGTGPYGYTF; CDR3 DNA: TGTGCCAGCAGCCGAACCGGGACAGGGCCCTATGGCTACACCTTC
clone size: -; V gene: TRBV10-3; J gene: TRBJ1-3; D gene: TRBD1; CDR3 protein: CAITHPGGFGNTIYF; CDR3 DNA: TGTGCCATCACCCATCCAGGGGGCTTTGGAAACACCATATATTTT
clone size: -; V gene: TRBV19; J gene: TRBJ1-1; D gene: -; CDR3 protein: CASSIIPSTGNTEAFF; CDR3 DNA: TGTGCCAGTAGTATCATCCCCTCGACAGGGAACACTGAAGCTTTCTTT
clone size: -; V gene: TRBV13; J gene: TRBJ2-7; D gene: TRBD2; CDR3 protein: CASSLEAGTGSYEQYF; CDR3 DNA: TGTGCCAGCAGCTTAGAAGCGGGGACGGGTTCCTACGAGCAGTACTTC
clone size: few; V gene: TRBV9; J gene: TRBJ1-1; D gene: -; CDR3 protein: CASSPGAGWDTEAFF; CDR3 DNA: TGTGCCAGCAGCCCTGGGGCAGGGTGGGACACTGAAGCTTTCTTT
clone size: -; V gene: TRBV6-6; J gene: TRBJ2-1; D gene: TRBD1; CDR3 protein: CASSWGDRGLDEQFF; CDR3 DNA: TGTGCCAGCAGTTGGGGGGACAGGGGGCTCGATGAGCAGTTCTTC
clone size: -; V gene: TRBV6-5; J gene: TRBJ2-1; D gene: TRBD2; CDR3 protein: CASSPTSGGALEQFF; CDR3 DNA: TGTGCCAGCAGCCCCACTAGCGGGGGGGCACTTGAGCAGTTCTTC
clone size: -; V gene: TRBV12-3/TRBV12-4; J gene: TRBJ2-3; D gene: -; CDR3 protein: CASSLYRSDTQYF; CDR3 DNA: TGTGCCAGCAGTTTATACAGGTCAGATACGCAGTATTTT
clone size: once; V gene: TRBV5-4; J gene: TRBJ2-5; D gene: -; CDR3 protein: CASSLRGGPEETQYF; CDR3 DNA: TGTGCCAGCAGCTTGAGGGGGGGCCCAGAGGAGACCCAGTACTTC
clone size: -; V gene: TRBV2; J gene: TRBJ2-1; D gene: TRBD1; CDR3 protein: CASSRQGLGDEQFF; CDR3 DNA: TGTGCCAGCAGTCGACAGGGATTAGGTGATGAGCAGTTCTTC
clone size: -; V gene: TRBV7-2; J gene: TRBJ1-6; D gene: -; CDR3 protein: CASSLVQGSPLHF; CDR3 DNA: TGTGCCAGCAGCTTAGTTCAGGGCTCACCCCTCCACTTT
clone size: -; V gene: TRBV18; J gene: TRBJ2-7; D gene: TRBD1; CDR3 protein: CASSPPGQGQIYEQYF; CDR3 DNA: TGTGCCAGCTCACCCCCGGGACAGGGCCAAATCTACGAGCAGTACTTC
clone size: -; V gene: TRBV27; J gene: TRBJ2-3; D gene: TRBD2; CDR3 protein: CASSLRILAGGKDTQYF; CDR3 DNA: TGTGCCAGCAGTTTACGAATACTAGCGGGGGGCAAGGATACGCAGTATTTT
clone size: -; V gene: TRBV19; J gene: TRBJ2-1; D gene: TRBD1; CDR3 protein: CASSIVGDRGYEQFF; CDR3 DNA: TGTGCCAGTAGTATAGTTGGCGACAGGGGATATGAGCAGTTCTTC
clone size: once; V gene: TRBV5-5; J gene: TRBJ2-7; D gene: TRBD1; CDR3 protein: CASSGTGPYEQYF; CDR3 DNA: TGTGCCAGCAGCGGGACAGGGCCCTACGAGCAGTACTTC
clone size: -; V gene: TRBV28; J gene: TRBJ1-1; D gene: -; CDR3 protein: CASSSSNTEAFF; CDR3 DNA: TGTGCCAGCAGTTCCTCGAACACTGAAGCTTTCTTT
clone size: -; V gene: TRBV6-5; J gene: TRBJ1-1; D gene: -; CDR3 protein: CASSRILERNTEAFF; CDR3 DNA: TGTGCCAGCAGCCGAATCCTAGAGAGGAACACTGAAGCTTTCTTT
clone size: -; V gene: TRBV7-9; J gene: TRBJ2-7; D gene: TRBD1; CDR3 protein: CASSHTGGRPYEQYF; CDR3 DNA: TGTGCCAGCAGCCATACAGGGGGAAGGCCCTACGAGCAGTACTTC